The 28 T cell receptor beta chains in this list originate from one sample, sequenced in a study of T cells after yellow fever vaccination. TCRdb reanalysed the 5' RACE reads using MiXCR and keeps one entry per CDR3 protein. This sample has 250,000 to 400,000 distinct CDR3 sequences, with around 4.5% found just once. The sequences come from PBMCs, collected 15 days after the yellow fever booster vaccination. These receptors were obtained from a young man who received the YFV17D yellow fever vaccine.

The CDR3 loop is CASSFIRDGEAFF. The CDR3 DNA follows: TGTGCCAGCAGCTTTATCCGGGACGGTGAAGCTTTCTTT. V and J are TRBV7-2 and TRBJ1-1, with a possible D match to TRBD1 (5 bases). CDR3 length: 13 amino acids. Germline CDR1 reads SGHTA; CDR2 reads FQGNSA. Deletions cut 3 bases from V and 7 bases from J, with 12 bases between. Supplemented by reference TRBV7-2 and TRBJ1-1, the full variable domain reads GAGVSQSPSNKVTEKGKDVELRCDPISGHTALYWYRQSLGQGLEFLIYFQGNSAPDKSGLPSDRFSAERTGGSVSTLTIQRTQQEDSAVYLCASSFIRDGEAFFGQGTRLTVV.

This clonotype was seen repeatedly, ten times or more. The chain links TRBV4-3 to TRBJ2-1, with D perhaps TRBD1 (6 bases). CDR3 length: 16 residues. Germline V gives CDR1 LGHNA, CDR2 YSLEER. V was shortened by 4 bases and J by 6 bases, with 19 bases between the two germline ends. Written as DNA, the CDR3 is TGCGCCAGCAGCCTCTTCCCCAGGGGCCGGGTCAATGAGCAGTTCTTC. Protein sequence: CASSLFPRGRVNEQFF.

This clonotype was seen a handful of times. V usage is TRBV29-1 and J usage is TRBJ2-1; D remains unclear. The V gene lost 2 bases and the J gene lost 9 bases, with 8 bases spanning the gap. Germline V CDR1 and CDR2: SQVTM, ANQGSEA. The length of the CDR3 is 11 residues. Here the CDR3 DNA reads TGCAGCGTTGAAAGGGCAGGTGAGCAGTTCTTC. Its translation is CSVERAGEQFF.

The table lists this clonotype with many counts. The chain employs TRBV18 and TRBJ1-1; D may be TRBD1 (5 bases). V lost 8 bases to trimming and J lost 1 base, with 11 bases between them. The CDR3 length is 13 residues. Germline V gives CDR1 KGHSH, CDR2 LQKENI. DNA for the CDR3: TGTGCCAGCCTCGGGGACCCGAACACTGAAGCTTTCTTT. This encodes CASLGDPNTEAFF.

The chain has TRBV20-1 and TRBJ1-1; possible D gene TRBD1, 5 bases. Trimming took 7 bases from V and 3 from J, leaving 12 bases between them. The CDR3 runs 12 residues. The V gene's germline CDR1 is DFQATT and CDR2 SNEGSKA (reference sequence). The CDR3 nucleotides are TGCAGTGGGGGGAGGACTTACACTGAAGCTTTCTTT. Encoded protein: CSGGRTYTEAFF.

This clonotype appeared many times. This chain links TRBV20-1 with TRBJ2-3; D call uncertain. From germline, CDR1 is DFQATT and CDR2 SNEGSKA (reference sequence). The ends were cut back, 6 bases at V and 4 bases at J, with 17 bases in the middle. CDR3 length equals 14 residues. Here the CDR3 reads CSAPQATGPDTQYF. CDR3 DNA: TGCAGTGCCCCCCAGGCAACTGGGCCAGATACGCAGTATTTT.

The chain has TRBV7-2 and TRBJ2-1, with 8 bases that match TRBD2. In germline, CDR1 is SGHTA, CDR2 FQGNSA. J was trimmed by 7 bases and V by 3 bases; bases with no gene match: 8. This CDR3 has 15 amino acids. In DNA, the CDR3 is TGTGCCAGCAGCTTCGGGGGGGGGCTGGGGAATGAGCAGTTCTTC. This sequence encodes CASSFGGGLGNEQFF.

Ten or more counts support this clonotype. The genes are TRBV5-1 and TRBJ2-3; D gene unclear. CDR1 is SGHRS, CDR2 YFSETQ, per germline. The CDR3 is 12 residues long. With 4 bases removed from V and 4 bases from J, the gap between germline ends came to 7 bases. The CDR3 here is CASSPESDTQYF. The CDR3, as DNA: TGCGCCAGCAGCCCGGAGTCAGATACGCAGTATTTT.

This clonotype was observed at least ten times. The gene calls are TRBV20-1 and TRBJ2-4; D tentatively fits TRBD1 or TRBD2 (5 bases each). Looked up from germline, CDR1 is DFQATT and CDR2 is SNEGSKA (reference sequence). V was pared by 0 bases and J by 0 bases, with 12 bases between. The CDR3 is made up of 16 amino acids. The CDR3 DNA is TGCAGTGCTAGAGAGGGTGGGGGTAGAGCCAAAAACATTCAGTACTTC. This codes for CSAREGGGRAKNIQYF.

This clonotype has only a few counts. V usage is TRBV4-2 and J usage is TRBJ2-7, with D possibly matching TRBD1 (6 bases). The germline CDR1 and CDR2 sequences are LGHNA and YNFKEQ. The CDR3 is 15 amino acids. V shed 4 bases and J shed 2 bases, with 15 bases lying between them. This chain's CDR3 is CASSREGDAAYEQYV. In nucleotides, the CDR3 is TGTGCCAGCAGCCGAGAGGGGGACGCGGCCTACGAGCAGTACGTC.

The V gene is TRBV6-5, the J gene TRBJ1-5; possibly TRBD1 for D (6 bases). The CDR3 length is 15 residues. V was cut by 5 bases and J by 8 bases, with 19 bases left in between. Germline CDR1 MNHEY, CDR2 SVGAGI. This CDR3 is CASSEGTLGWEPQHF. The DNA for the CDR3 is TGTGCCAGCAGTGAGGGGACACTCGGATGGGAGCCCCAGCATTTT.

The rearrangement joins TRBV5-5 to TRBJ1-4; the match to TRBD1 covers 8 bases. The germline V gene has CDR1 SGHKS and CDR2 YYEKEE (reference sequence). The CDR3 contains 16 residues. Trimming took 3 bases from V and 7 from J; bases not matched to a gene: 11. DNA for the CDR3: TGTGCCAGCAGCTACCCGTCAGGGGGCGTCGGTGAAAAACTGTTTTTT. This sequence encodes CASSYPSGGVGEKLFF.

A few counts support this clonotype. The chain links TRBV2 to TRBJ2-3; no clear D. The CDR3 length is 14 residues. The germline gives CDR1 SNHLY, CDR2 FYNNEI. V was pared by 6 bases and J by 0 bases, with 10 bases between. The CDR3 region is CASSPLASTDTQYF. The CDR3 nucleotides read TGTGCCAGCAGCCCCCTTGCTAGCACAGATACGCAGTATTTT.

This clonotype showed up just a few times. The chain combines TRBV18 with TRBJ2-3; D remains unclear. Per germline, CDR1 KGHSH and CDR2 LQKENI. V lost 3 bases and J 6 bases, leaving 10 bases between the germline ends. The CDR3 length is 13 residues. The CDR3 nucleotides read TGTGCCAGCTCACCCAGACCGTGGGATACGCAGTATTTT. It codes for CASSPRPWDTQYF.

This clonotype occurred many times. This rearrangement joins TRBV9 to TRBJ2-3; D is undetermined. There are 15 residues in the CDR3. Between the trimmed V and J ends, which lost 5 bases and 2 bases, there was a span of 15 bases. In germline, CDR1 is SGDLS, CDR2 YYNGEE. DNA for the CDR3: TGTGCCAGCAGTTTGGTCGCGCTCCCCACAGATACGCAGTATTTT. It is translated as CASSLVALPTDTQYF.

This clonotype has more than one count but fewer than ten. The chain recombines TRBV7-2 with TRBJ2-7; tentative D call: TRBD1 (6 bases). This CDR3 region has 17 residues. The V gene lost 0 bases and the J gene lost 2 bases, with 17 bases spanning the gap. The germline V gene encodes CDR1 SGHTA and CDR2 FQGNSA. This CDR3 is CASSLAETGRLPYEQYF. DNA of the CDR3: TGTGCCAGCAGCTTAGCCGAAACAGGGCGTCTTCCCTACGAGCAGTACTTC.

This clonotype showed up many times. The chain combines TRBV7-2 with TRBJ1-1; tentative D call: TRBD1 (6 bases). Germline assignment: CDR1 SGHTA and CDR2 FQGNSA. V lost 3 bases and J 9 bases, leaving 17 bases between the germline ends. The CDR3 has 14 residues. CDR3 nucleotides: TGTGCCAGCAGCTTTTCTAGTTCCCGGGACAAAGCTTTCTTT. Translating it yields CASSFSSSRDKAFF.

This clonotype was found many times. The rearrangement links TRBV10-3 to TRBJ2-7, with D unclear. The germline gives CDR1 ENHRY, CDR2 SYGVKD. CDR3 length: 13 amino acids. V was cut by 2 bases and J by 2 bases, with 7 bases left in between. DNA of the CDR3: TGTGCCATCAGTGAGCTGGCGGCCTACGAGCAGTACTTC. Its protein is CAISELAAYEQYF.

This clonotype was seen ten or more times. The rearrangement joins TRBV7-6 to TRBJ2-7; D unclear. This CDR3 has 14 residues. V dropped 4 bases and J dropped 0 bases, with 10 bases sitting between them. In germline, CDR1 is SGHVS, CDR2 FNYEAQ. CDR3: CASSSLSSSYEQYF. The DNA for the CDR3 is TGTGCCAGCAGCTCGCTTAGCAGCTCCTACGAGCAGTACTTC. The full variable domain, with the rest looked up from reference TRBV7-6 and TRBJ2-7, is GAGVSQSPRYKVTKRGQDVALRCDPISGHVSLYWYRQALGQGPEFLTYFNYEAQQDKSGLPNDRFSAERPEGSISTLTIQRTEQRDSAMYRCASSSLSSSYEQYFGPGTRLTVT.

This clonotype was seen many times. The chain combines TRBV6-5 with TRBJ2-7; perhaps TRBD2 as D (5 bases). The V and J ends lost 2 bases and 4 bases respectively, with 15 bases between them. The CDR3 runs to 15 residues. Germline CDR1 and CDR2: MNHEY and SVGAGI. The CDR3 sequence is CASSYRTGYSYEQYV. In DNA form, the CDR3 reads TGTGCCAGCAGTTACCGGACTGGCTATTCTTACGAGCAGTACGTC.

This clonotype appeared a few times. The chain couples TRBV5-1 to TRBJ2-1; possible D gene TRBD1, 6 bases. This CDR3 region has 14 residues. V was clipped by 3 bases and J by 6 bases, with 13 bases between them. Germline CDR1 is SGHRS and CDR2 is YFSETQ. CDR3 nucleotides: TGCGCCAGCAGCTCCATGGGGGCCAGCAATGAGCAGTTCTTC. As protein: CASSSMGASNEQFF.

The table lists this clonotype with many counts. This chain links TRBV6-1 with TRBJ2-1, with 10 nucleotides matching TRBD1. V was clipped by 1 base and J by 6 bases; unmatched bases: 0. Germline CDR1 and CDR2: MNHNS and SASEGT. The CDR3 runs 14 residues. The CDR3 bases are TGTGCCAGCAGTGAAGGGACAGGGGGCAATGAGCAGTTCTTC. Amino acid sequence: CASSEGTGGNEQFF.

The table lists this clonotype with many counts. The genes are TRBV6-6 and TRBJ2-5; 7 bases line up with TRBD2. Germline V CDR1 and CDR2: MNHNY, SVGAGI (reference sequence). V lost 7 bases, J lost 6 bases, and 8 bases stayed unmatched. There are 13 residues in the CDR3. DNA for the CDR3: TGTGCCAGCACCCTAGCGGAGGTAAAGACCCAGTACTTC. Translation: CASTLAEVKTQYF.

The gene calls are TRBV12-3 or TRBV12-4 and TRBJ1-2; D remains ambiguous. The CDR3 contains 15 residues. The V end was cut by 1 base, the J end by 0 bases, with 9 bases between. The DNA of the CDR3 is TGTGCCAGCAGTTTAGACCTCATAGCTAACTATGGCTACACCTTC. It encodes CASSLDLIANYGYTF.

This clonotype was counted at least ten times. CDR3 in DNA: TGCAGCGTTCCGCGGACAGGGGGTTACACAGATACGCAGTATTTT. The encoded protein is CSVPRTGGYTDTQYF. The rearrangement links TRBV29-1 to TRBJ2-3; TRBD1 matches 10 bases. The CDR3 is made up of 15 amino acids. The J segment lost 2 bases and the V segment lost 5 bases, leaving 7 bases of the junction unmatched. CDR1 and CDR2 from the germline V gene are SQVTM and ANQGSEA.

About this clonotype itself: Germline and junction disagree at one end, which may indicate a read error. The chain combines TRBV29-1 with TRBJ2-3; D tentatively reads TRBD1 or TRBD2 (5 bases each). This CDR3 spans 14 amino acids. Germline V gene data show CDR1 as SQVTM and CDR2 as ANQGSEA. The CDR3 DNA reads TGCAGCGTTGAAAGTGGGGCTAGCACAGATACGCGGTATTTT. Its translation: CSVESGASTDTRYF.

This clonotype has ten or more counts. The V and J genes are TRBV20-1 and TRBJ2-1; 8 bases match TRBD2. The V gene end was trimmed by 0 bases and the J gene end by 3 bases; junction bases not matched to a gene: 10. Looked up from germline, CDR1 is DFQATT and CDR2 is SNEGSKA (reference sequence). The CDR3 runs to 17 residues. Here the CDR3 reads CSARDRVAAGVYNEQFF. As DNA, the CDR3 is TGCAGTGCTAGAGATCGGGTGGCAGCGGGGGTCTACAATGAGCAGTTCTTC.

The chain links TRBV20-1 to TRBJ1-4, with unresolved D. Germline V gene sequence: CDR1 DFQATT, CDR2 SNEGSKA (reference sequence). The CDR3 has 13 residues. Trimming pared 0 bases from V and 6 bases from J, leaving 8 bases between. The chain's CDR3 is CSAREAEHEKLFF. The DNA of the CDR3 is TGCAGTGCTAGAGAGGCTGAACATGAAAAACTGTTTTTT.